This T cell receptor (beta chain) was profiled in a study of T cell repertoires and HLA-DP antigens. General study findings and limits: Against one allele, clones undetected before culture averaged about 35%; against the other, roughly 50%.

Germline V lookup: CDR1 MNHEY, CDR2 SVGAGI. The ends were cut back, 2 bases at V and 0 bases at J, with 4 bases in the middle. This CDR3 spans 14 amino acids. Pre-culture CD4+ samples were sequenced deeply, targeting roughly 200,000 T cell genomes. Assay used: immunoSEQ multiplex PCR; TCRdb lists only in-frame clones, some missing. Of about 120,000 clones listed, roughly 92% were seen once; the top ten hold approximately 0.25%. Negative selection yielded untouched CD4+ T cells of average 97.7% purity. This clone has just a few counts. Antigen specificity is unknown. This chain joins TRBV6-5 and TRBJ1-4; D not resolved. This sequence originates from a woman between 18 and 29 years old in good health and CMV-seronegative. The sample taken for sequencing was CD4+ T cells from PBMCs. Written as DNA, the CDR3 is TGTGCCAGCAGTTACGGGACAACTAATGAAAAACTGTTTTTT. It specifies CASSYGTTNEKLFF.